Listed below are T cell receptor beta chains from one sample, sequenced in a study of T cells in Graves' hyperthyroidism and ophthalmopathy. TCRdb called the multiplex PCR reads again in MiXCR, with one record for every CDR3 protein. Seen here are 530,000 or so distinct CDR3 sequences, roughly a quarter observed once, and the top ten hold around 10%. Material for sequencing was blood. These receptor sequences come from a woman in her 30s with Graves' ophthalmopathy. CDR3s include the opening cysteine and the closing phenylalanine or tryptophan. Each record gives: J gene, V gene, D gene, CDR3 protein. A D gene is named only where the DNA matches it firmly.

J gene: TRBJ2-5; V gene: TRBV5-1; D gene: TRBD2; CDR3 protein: CASSLSGGNVQETQYF
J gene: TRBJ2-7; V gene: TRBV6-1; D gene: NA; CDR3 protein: CASTKPGSQEQYF
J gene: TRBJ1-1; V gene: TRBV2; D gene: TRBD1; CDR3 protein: CASREESGTGMNTEAFF
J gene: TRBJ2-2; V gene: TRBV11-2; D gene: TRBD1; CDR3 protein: CASSLDRDRGLTGELFF
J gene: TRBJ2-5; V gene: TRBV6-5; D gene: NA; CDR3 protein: CASSYGLATQETQYF
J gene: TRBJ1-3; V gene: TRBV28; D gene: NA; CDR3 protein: CASTPRSLAGNTIYF
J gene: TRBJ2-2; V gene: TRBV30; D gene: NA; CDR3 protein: CAWGGGVNTGELFF
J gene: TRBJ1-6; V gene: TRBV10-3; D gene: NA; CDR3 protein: CAISETGPNSPLHF
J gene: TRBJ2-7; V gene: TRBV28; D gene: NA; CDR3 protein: CASSAEQARTNSYEQYF
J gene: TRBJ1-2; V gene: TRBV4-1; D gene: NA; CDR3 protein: CASSQPGARYGYTF
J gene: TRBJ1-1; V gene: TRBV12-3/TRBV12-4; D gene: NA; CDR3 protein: CATGVGGVVAEAFF
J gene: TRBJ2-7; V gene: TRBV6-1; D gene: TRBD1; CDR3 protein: CASSPGTADFYEQYF
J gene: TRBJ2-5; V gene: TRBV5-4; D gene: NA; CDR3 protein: CASSLVGEWETQYF
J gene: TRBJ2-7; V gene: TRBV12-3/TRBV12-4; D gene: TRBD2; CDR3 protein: CASTGGDPYEQYF
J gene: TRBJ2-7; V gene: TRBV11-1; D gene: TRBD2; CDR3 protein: CASSTHPGLADPYEQYF
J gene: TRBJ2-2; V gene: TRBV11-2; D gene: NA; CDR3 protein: CASSLFALWRGTGELFF
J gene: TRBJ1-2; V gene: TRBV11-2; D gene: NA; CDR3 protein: CASSSQAATGGYTF
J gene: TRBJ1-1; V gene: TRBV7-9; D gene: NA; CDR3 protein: CASSLEDGSEAFF
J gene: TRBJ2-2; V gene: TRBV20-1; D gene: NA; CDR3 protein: CSARGAVTGELFF
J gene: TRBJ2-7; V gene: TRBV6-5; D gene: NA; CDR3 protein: CASSYDGGTPTYEQYF
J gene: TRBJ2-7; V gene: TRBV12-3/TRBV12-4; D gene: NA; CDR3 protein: CASSRALEGPYEQYF
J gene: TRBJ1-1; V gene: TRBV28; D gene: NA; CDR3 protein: CASIERGLYEAFF
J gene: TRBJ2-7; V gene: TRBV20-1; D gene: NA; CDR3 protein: CSARGGKSYEQYF
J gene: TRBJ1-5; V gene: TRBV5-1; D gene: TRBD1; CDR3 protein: CASSRTGEDQPQHF
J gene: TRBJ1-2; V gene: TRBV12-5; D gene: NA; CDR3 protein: CASGLGRSYGYTF
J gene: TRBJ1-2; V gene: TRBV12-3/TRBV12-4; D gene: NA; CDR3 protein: CASSPSGGYTF
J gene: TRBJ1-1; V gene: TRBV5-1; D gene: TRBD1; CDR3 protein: CASRERQGARTEAFF
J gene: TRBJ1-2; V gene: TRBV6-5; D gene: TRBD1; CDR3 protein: CASSYRAGGEMYYGYTF
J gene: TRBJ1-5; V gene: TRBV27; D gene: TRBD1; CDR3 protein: CASTATGGQPQHF
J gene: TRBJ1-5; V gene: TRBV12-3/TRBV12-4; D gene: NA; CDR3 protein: CASSLPGQGYQPQHF
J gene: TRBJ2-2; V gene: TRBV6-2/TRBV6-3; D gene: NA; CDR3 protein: CASSIPGYLGSSNTGELFF
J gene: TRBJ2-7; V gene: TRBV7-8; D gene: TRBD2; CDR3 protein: CASIPGGNYEQYF
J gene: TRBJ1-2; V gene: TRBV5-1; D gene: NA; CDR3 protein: CASSLDEGRNYGYTF
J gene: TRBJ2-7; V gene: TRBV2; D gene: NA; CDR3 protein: CASRSEGWYEQYF
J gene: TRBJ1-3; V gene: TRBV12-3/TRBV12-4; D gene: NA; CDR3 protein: CASSLALMIGNTIYF
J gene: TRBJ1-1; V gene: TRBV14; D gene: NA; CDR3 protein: CASSELGSGRSSEAFF
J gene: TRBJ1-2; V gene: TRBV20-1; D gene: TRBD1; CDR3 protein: CSAPRPGQGIYGYTF
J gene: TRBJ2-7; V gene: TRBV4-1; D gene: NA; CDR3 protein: CASSRYTGTASSYEQYF
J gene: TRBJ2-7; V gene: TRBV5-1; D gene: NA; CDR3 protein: CASRYGGSYEQYF
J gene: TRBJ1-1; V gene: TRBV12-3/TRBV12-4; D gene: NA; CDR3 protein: CASSWSLNTEAFF